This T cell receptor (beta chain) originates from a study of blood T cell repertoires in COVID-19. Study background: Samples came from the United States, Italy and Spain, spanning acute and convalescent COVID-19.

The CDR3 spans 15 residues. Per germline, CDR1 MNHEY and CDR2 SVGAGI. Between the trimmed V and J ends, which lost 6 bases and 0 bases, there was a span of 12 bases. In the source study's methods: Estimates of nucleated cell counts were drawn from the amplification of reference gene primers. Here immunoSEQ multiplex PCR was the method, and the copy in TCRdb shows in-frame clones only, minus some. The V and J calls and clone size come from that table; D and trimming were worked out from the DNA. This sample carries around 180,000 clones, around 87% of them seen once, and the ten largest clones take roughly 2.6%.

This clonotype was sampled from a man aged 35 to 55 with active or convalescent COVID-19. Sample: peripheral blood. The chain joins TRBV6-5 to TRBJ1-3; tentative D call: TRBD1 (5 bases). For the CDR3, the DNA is TGTGCCAGCAGCTGGAGGGGTGGCTCTGGAAACACCATATATTTT. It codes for CASSWRGGSGNTIYF.